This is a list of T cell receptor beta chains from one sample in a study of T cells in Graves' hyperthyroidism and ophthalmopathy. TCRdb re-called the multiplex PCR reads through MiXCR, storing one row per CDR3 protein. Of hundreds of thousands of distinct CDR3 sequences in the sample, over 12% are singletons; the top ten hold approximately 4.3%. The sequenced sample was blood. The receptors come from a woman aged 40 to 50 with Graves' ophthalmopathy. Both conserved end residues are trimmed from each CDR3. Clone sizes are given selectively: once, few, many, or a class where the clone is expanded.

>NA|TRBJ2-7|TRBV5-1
ASSLQLSYEQY
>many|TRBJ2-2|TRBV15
ATSRTRAAANTGELF
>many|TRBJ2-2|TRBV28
ASSEDRANTGELF
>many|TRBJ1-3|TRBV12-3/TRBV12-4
ASRPTDRNTIY
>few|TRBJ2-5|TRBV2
ASGRGRETQY
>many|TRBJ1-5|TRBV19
AGGRGYQPQH
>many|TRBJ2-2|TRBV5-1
ASSLEGRTGELF
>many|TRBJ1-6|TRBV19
ASRGTGIGNSPLH
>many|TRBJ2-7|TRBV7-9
ASSDRGPYEQY
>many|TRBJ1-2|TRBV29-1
SVDRTENYGYT
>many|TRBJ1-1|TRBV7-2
ASSFATGNTEAF
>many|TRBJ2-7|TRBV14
ASSQVVAGTYEQY
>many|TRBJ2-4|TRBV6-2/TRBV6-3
ASSTSGARNIQY
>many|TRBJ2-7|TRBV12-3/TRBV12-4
ASSPNSGNSYEQY
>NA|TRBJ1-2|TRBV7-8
ASSSETGVGYGYT
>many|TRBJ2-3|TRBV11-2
ASSLDPRLAGYTDTQY
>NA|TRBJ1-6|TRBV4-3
ASSSHSLAVSSYNSPLH
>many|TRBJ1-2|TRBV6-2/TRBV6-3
ASSKGTGNSNYGYT
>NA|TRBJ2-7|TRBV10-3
AISDVASGRDEQY
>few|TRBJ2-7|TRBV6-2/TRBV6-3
ASRKRRYGDYEQY
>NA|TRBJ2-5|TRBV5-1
ASSLIPSSRQETQY
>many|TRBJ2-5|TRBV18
ASSPRWTGEGKETQY
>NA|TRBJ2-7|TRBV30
AWRLPGLSYEQY